A single T cell receptor beta chain is shown here with its context. The antigen is unknown. Sample treatment: approximately 10-day PBMC culture with coronavirus spike peptide pools or control peptides (ViraFEST assay). ViraFEST used peptide pools to expand antigen-specific T cells before TCR sequencing. This sample stems from a study of vaccination and CD4 T cells after COVID-19. CDR3 length: 13 amino acids. Germline V CDR1 and CDR2: SEHNR, FQNEAQ (reference sequence). V was shortened by 1 base and J by 6 bases, with 9 bases between the two germline ends. Cultured CD4+ T-cell DNA underwent Oncomine TCR Beta short-read sequencing. TCRdb processed the PCR reads anew with MiXCR; each CDR3 protein has one entry. The data show some 10,000 distinct CDR3 sequences, around 58% seen once.

The material sequenced was CD4+ T cells from blood, cultured in vitro. The source of this sequence is a human donor who had recovered from COVID-19. V usage is TRBV7-9 and J usage is TRBJ1-2, with D hard to call. The chain's CDR3 is CASSLGDINGYTF. CDR3 nucleotide sequence: TGTGCCAGCAGCTTAGGGGATATTAATGGCTACACCTTC.